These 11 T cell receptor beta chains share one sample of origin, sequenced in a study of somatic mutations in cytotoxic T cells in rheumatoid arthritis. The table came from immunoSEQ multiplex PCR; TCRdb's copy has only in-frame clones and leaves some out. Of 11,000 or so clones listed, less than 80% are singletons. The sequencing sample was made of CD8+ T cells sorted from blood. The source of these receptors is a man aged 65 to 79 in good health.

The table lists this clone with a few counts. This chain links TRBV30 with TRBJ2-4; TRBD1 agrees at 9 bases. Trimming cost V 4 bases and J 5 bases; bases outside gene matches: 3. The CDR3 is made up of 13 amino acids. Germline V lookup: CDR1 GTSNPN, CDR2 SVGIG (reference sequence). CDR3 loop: CAWNTGGENIQYF. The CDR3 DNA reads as TGTGCCTGGAACACAGGGGGCGAAAACATTCAGTACTTC.

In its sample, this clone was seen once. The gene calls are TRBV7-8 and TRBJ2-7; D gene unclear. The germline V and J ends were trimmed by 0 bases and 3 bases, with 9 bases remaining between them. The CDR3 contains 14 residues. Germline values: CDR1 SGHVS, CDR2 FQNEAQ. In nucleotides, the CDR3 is TGTGCCAGCAGCTTAGCGGGTGGGGACTACGAGCAGTACTTC. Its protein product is CASSLAGGDYEQYF.

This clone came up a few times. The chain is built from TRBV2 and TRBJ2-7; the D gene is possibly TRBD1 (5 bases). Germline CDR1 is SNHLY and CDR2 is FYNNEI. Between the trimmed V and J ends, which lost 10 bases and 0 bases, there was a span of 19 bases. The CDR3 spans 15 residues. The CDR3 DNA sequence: TGTGCCACCTTTGACAGTACCTATAGCTCCTACGAGCAGTACTTC. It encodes CATFDSTYSSYEQYF.

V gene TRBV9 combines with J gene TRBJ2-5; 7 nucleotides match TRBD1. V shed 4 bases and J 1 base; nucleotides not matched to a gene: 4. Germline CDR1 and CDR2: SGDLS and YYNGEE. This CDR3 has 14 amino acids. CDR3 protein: CASSPWDSQETQYF. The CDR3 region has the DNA TGTGCCAGCAGCCCATGGGACAGCCAAGAGACCCAGTACTTC.

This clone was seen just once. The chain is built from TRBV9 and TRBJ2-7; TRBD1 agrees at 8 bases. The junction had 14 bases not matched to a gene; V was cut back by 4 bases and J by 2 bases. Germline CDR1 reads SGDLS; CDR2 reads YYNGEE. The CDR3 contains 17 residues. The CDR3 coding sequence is TGTGCCAGCAGCTTTCGCCCCGACTCGGACAGGGCCTACGAGCAGTACTTC. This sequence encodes CASSFRPDSDRAYEQYF.

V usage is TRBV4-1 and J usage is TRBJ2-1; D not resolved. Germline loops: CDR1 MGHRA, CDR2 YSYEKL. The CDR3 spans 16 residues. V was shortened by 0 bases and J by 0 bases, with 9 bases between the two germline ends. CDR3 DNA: TGCGCCAGCAGCCAAGAGCGGTCGAGCTCCTACAATGAGCAGTTCTTC. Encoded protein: CASSQERSSSYNEQFF.

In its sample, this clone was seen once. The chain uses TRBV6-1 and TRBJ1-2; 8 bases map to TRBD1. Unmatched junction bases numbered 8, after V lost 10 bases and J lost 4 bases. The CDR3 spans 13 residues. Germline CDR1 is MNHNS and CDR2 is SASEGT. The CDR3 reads CATPSDRGYGYTF. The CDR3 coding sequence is TGTGCCACCCCCTCTGACAGGGGCTATGGCTACACCTTC.

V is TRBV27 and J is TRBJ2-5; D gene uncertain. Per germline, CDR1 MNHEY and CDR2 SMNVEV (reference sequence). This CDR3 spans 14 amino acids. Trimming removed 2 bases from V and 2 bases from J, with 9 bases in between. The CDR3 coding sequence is TGTGCCAGCAGTTTAGTGAGCAGGCAAGAGACCCAGTACTTC. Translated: CASSLVSRQETQYF.

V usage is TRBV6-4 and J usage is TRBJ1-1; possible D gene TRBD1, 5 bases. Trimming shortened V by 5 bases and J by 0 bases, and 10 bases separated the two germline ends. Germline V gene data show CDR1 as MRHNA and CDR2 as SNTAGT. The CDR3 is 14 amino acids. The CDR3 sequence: CASSPTGVNTEAFF. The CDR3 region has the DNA TGTGCCAGCAGTCCCACAGGCGTGAACACTGAAGCTTTCTTT.

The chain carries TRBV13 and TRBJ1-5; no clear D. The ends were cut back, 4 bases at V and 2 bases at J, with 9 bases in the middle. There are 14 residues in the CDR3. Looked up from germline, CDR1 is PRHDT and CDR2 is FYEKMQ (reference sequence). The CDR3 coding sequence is TGTGCCAGCAGCTCTCGGGGAGGCAATCAGCCCCAGCATTTT. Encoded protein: CASSSRGGNQPQHF. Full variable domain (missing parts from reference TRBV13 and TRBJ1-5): AAGVIQSPRHLIKEKRETATLKCYPIPRHDTVYWYQQGPGQDPQFLISFYEKMQSDKGSIPDRFSAQQFSDYHSELNMSSLELGDSALYFCASSSRGGNQPQHFGDGTRLSIL.

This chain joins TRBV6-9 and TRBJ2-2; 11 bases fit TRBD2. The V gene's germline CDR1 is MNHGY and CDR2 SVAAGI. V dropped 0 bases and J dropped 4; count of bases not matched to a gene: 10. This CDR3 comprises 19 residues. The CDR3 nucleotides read TGTGCCAGCAGTTATTCAGAAGGACTAGCGGGCGGGTGCACCGGGGAGCTGTTTTTT. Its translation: CASSYSEGLAGGCTGELFF.